Below are 22 T cell receptor beta chains sequenced from a single sample in a study of siplizumab effects on memory and regulatory T cells. Method: immunoSEQ multiplex PCR; TCRdb's copy keeps in-frame clones and lacks some. The profile covers approximately 91,000 clones, with 85% to 95% appearing a single time and approximately 18% taken by the ten largest. Sequenced sample: CD8+ T cells sorted from blood. The receptors originated from a human donor in good health.

V is TRBV5-8 and J is TRBJ1-1, with D possibly matching TRBD1 (5 bases). The CDR3 length is 12 residues. Germline CDR1 and CDR2: SGHTS and YDEGEE. Trimming stripped 4 bases from V and 5 bases from J, with 9 bases between. The CDR3 region has the DNA TGTGCCAGCAGCCCAGGGTATACTGAAGCTTTCTTT. Its protein product is CASSPGYTEAFF.

This clone has only one observation. J is TRBJ2-1 and V is TRBV29-1; D is ambiguous. Germline CDR1 SQVTM, CDR2 ANQGSEA. This CDR3 has 12 amino acids. Trimming left V 7 bases short and J 4 bases short, with 11 bases between. DNA for the CDR3: TGCAGCGGCCAAGGGCCTTACAATGAGCAGTTCTTC. Encoded protein: CSGQGPYNEQFF.

The rearrangement links TRBV4-1 to TRBJ2-4, with D unclear. Germline assignment: CDR1 MGHRA and CDR2 YSYEKL. With 11 bases removed from V and 1 base from J, the gap between germline ends came to 9 bases. The CDR3 sequence is 12 residues long. Here the CDR3 DNA reads TGCGCCTCGACCGGGGCCAAAAACATTCAGTACTTC. It specifies CASTGAKNIQYF.

The chain links TRBV11-2 to TRBJ2-7, with 7 nucleotides matching TRBD1. This CDR3 is built from 15 residues. Per the germline V gene, CDR1 is SGHAT and CDR2 is FQNNGV. V shed 1 base and J 3 bases; nucleotides not matched to a gene: 6. The CDR3 nucleotides read TGTGCCAGCAGCTTAGTTGGTGGGACAGTCTACGAGCAGTACTTC. This encodes CASSLVGGTVYEQYF. Filled out from reference TRBV11-2 and TRBJ2-7, the complete variable domain reads EAGVAQSPRYKIIEKRQSVAFWCNPISGHATLYWYQQILGQGPKLLIQFQNNGVVDDSQLPKDRFSAERLKGVDSTLKIQPAKLEDSAVYLCASSLVGGTVYEQYFGPGTRLTVT.

The gene calls are TRBV15 and TRBJ2-7; 7 nucleotides agree with TRBD2. Germline V gene lookup returns CDR1 LNHNV and CDR2 YYDKDF (reference sequence). CDR3 length equals 16 residues. The V gene end was trimmed by 0 bases and the J gene end by 7 bases; junction bases not matched to a gene: 12. CDR3 in amino acids: CATSRDRPSGSPEQYF. The CDR3 DNA sequence: TGTGCCACCAGCAGAGATAGACCTAGCGGATCTCCGGAGCAGTACTTC.

The chain joins TRBV7-8 to TRBJ2-1; 9 bases match TRBD2. Germline CDR1 is SGHVS and CDR2 is FQNEAQ. V lost 1 base to trimming and J lost 5 bases; unmatched junction nucleotides: 9. There are 17 residues in the CDR3. CDR3 in amino acids: CASSLGRTSVLNNEQFF. The CDR3 bases are TGTGCCAGCAGCTTAGGCCGGACTAGCGTTTTGAACAATGAGCAGTTCTTC.

The chain couples TRBV7-3 to TRBJ2-3; 7 nucleotides agree with TRBD2. V lost 5 bases to trimming and J lost 2 bases; unmatched junction nucleotides: 7. Germline CDR1 and CDR2: SGHTA and FQGTGA. The CDR3 contains 15 residues. The CDR3 loop reads CASSQGLRATDTQYF. The CDR3 DNA reads as TGTGCCAGCAGCCAGGGACTAAGGGCCACAGATACGCAGTATTTT.

This clone was counted once. The chain joins TRBV9 to TRBJ2-5, with D possibly being TRBD1 (5 bases). Germline values: CDR1 SGDLS, CDR2 YYNGEE. This CDR3 region has 15 residues. V lost 0 bases and J lost 5, with 14 bases in between. In DNA, the CDR3 is TGTGCCAGCAGCGTAGGGTCCAGGGTGTTTGAGACCCAGTACTTC. As protein: CASSVGSRVFETQYF.

The chain combines TRBV27 with TRBJ2-4; no clear D. The V end was cut by 6 bases, the J end by 11 bases, with 11 bases between. The germline CDR1 and CDR2 sequences are MNHEY and SMNVEV (reference sequence). The CDR3 runs 11 residues. CDR3 sequence: CASSSSFVQYF. CDR3 sequence (DNA): TGTGCCAGCAGCTCCTCGTTCGTTCAGTACTTC.

The chain joins TRBV9 to TRBJ2-1, with D possibly being TRBD2 (6 bases). Germline loops: CDR1 SGDLS, CDR2 YYNGEE. The CDR3 is 15 amino acids. V was shortened by 2 bases and J by 3 bases, with 12 bases between the two germline ends. CDR3 residues: CASSVLWRDYNEQFF. CDR3 in DNA: TGTGCCAGCAGCGTTTTATGGCGGGACTACAATGAGCAGTTCTTC.

The rearrangement joins TRBV19 to TRBJ2-7; a weak D match, TRBD2 (6 bases). The ends were cut back, 1 base at V and 3 bases at J, with 16 bases in the middle. The CDR3 loop spans 16 amino acids. In germline, CDR1 is LNHDA, CDR2 SQIVND (reference sequence). Written as DNA, the CDR3 is TGTGCCAGTAGTATAGGTTCTAGCGAGGGCTACTACGAGCAGTACTTC. Residues: CASSIGSSEGYYEQYF.

The J gene is TRBJ2-5, the V gene TRBV7-8; 8 bases are a match to TRBD1. Trimming removed 6 bases from V and 0 bases from J; junction bases left unmatched: 6. The CDR3 consists of 15 residues. Germline assignment: CDR1 SGHVS and CDR2 FQNEAQ. The CDR3 here is CASSRTGPYQETQYF. The CDR3 DNA reads as TGTGCCAGCAGTCGGACAGGGCCGTACCAAGAGACCCAGTACTTC.

The CDR3 region is CASSHRGLAGANVLTF. The CDR3 region has the DNA TGTGCCAGCAGTCACAGGGGGTTGGCTGGGGCCAACGTCCTGACTTTC. The chain has TRBV27 and TRBJ2-6; 8 bases align to TRBD1. Unmatched junction bases numbered 5, after V lost 5 bases and J lost 2 bases. The CDR3 extends over 16 amino acids. Germline CDR1 reads MNHEY; CDR2 reads SMNVEV (reference sequence).

The chain joins TRBV29-1 to TRBJ2-3, with D possibly matching TRBD2 (5 bases). The CDR3 loop spans 17 amino acids. CDR1 and CDR2 from the germline V gene are SQVTM and ANQGSEA. Trimming left V 0 bases short and J 2 bases short, with 18 bases between. CDR3: CSVEDFFAEANTDTQYF. In nucleotides, the CDR3 is TGCAGCGTTGAAGATTTCTTCGCGGAGGCGAACACAGATACGCAGTATTTT.

The chain employs TRBV25-1 and TRBJ1-1; D perhaps matches TRBD1 (6 bases). Trimming took off 5 bases at V and 1 base at J, with 11 bases between the two ends. Germline V CDR1 and CDR2: MGHDK, SYGVNS. The CDR3 is 14 residues long. Here the CDR3 DNA reads TGTGCCAGCAGTCCTTCACAGGGGAACACTGAAGCTTTCTTT. The encoded protein is CASSPSQGNTEAFF.

The genes are TRBV29-1 and TRBJ2-1, with TRBD2 as a possible D gene (6 bases). CDR3 size: 14 residues. The germline gives CDR1 SQVTM, CDR2 ANQGSEA. Trimming cost V 3 bases and J 3 bases, with 12 bases left between them. The CDR3 bases are TGCAGCGTTGATAGCCGGGACTTCTACAATGAGCAGTTCTTC. The encoded protein is CSVDSRDFYNEQFF.

The V gene is TRBV7-9, the J gene TRBJ1-2, with D unresolved. The CDR3 is 14 amino acids. V gave up 4 bases and J gave up 6 bases, with 15 bases separating them. The germline CDR1 and CDR2 sequences are SEHNR and FQNEAQ (reference sequence). This CDR3 is CASSSDRGRDGYTF. CDR3 nucleotide sequence: TGTGCCAGCAGCTCGGACCGAGGGAGGGATGGCTACACCTTC.

The V gene is TRBV5-6, the J gene TRBJ2-7; TRBD2 agrees at 14 bases. Germline V gene lookup returns CDR1 SGHDT and CDR2 YYEEEE. This CDR3 has 14 amino acids. Unmatched junction bases numbered 3, after V lost 5 bases and J lost 5 bases. The CDR3 loop reads CASRTSGRGDEQYF. Here the CDR3 DNA reads TGTGCCAGCAGGACTAGCGGGAGGGGAGACGAGCAGTACTTC. Looking up the rest from reference TRBV5-6 and TRBJ2-7 gives the full variable domain: DAGVTQSPTHLIKTRGQQVTLRCSPKSGHDTVSWYQQALGQGPQFIFQYYEEEERQRGNFPDRFSGHQFPNYSSELNVNALLLGDSALYLCASRTSGRGDEQYFGPGTRLTVT.

This clone came up once. The chain uses TRBV5-1 and TRBJ2-7; 12 bases are a match to TRBD2. Per the germline V gene, CDR1 is SGHRS and CDR2 is YFSETQ. The CDR3 is 14 amino acids. V shed 4 bases, J shed 1 base, and the junction held 0 bases outside the gene matches. The chain's CDR3 is CASSTSGGSYEQYF. Written as DNA, the CDR3 is TGCGCCAGCAGCACTAGCGGGGGGTCCTACGAGCAGTACTTC. Based on the CDR3 plus reference TRBV5-1 and TRBJ2-7, the full variable domain is KAGVTQTPRYLIKTRGQQVTLSCSPISGHRSVSWYQQTPGQGLQFLFEYFSETQRNKGNFPGRFSGRQFSNSRSEMNVSTLELGDSALYLCASSTSGGSYEQYFGPGTRLTVT.

This chain joins TRBV2 and TRBJ2-3; D is undetermined. The germline gives CDR1 SNHLY, CDR2 FYNNEI. V lost 1 base to trimming and J lost 4 bases, with 18 bases between them. There are 17 residues in the CDR3. The CDR3 spells CASSEGEAREIADTQYF. The CDR3 coding sequence is TGTGCCAGCAGTGAAGGCGAGGCCCGAGAAATTGCAGATACGCAGTATTTT. Full variable domain (remainder filled in from reference TRBV2 and TRBJ2-3): EPEVTQTPSHQVTQMGQEVILRCVPISNHLYFYWYRQILGQKVEFLVSFYNNEISEKSEIFDDQFSVERPDGSNFTLKIRSTKLEDSAMYFCASSEGEAREIADTQYFGPGTRLTVL.

The V gene is TRBV21-1, the J gene TRBJ2-2; TRBD2 is the table's D call and was not checked against the DNA. TRBV21-1 is a listed pseudogene. The CDR3 contains 17 residues. CDR3 protein: CASSNSGTSGSTGELFF. Here the CDR3 DNA reads TGTGCCAGCAGCAACTCCGGGACTAGCGGGAGCACCGGGGAGCTGTTTTTT.

This rearrangement joins TRBV27 to TRBJ1-1, with a possible D match to TRBD1 (6 bases). The germline CDR1 and CDR2 sequences are MNHEY and SMNVEV (reference sequence). This CDR3 is 15 amino acids long. The V end was cut by 0 bases, the J end by 5 bases, with 13 bases between. CDR3: CASSLSQGIRTEAFF. The DNA of the CDR3 is TGTGCCAGCAGTTTATCACAGGGTATCAGGACTGAAGCTTTCTTT.